This T cell receptor beta chain was captured in a study of cytotoxic CD8 clonotypes in ibrutinib-treated CLL. Across the whole study: Productive templates per sample averaged about 260,000; productive rearrangements, approximately 96,000. The study, taken as a whole, reports: Clonality was elevated at ibrutinib response and had returned toward baseline at progression. Public clonotypes were uncommon and contracted or stayed stable on treatment.

Germline lookup yields CDR1 SGDLS and CDR2 YYNGEE. This CDR3 is 15 amino acids long. With 1 base removed from V and 2 bases from J, the gap between germline ends came to 11 bases. With regard to this clone: Antigen unknown.

Investigators sought sequencing depths of between 1 in 200,000 and 1 in 1 million T cells. Here immunoSEQ multiplex PCR was the method, and the copy in TCRdb shows in-frame clones only, minus some. The sample yields tens of thousands of clones, around two thirds seen once. The specimen was PBMCs, collected at disease progression, from a patient treated with ibrutinib. The TCR was taken from a human donor with chronic lymphocytic leukemia. This chain uses TRBV9 with TRBJ2-3; possibly TRBD2 for D (6 bases). Written as DNA, the CDR3 is TGTGCCAGCAGCGTAACCCGGGACTCCACAGATACGCAGTATTTT. Amino acid sequence: CASSVTRDSTDTQYF.